The 26 T cell receptor beta chains in this list originate from one sample, sequenced in a study of T-cell reconstitution after alpha-beta-depleted transplantation in children. Molecular barcoding with unique molecular identifiers was used for the TCRbeta library. TCRdb processed the PCR reads anew with MiXCR; each CDR3 protein has one entry. The table lists approximately 1,000,000 distinct CDR3 sequences, roughly 29% of them singletons. The specimen comprised PBMCs, mostly from graft donor cells, sampled 360 days after TCRalphabeta/CD19-depleted stem cell transplant. The receptors were gathered from a boy under two years old who had a stem cell transplant for SCID, so the T cells may come from the graft donor.

V and J are TRBV5-1 and TRBJ2-2, with a weak D call TRBD2 (5 bases). The CDR3 is 13 amino acids. Germline V lookup: CDR1 SGHRS, CDR2 YFSETQ. V was pared by 7 bases and J by 5 bases, with 12 bases between. The DNA for the CDR3 is TGCGCCAGCGGAACTAGGCAAACCGGGGAGCTGTTTTTT. Protein: CASGTRQTGELFF.

This clonotype was seen once. V and J are TRBV2 and TRBJ2-7, with 7 bases matching TRBD1. Germline V gene sequence: CDR1 SNHLY, CDR2 FYNNEI. With 2 bases clipped from V and 5 bases from J, the junction kept 9 bases outside the gene matches. This CDR3 comprises 15 residues. The CDR3 protein is CASSENRGKGDEQYF. CDR3 in DNA: TGTGCCAGCAGTGAAAACAGGGGTAAGGGAGACGAGCAGTACTTC.

The genes are TRBV5-1 and TRBJ1-2; 10 positions match TRBD1. CDR3 length: 16 amino acids. With 2 bases clipped from V and 2 bases from J, the junction kept 6 bases outside the gene matches. Germline CDR1 is SGHRS and CDR2 is YFSETQ. CDR3 bases: TGCGCCAGCAGCTTAGGACAGGGGGAAGGGAACTATGGCTACACCTTC. It is translated as CASSLGQGEGNYGYTF.

This chain uses TRBV4-2 with TRBJ1-1; D gene ambiguous. V gave up 5 bases and J gave up 1 base, with 11 bases separating them. The germline V gene has CDR1 LGHNA and CDR2 YNFKEQ. This CDR3 is 14 amino acids long. The CDR3 loop is CASSFGIKNTEAFF. CDR3 nucleotide sequence: TGTGCCAGCAGCTTCGGGATTAAGAACACTGAAGCTTTCTTT.

The J gene is TRBJ2-2, the V gene TRBV5-5; 8 bases match TRBD2. The CDR3 contains 18 residues. The ends lost 1 base at V and 0 bases at J; junction bases unmatched: 8. Germline assignment: CDR1 SGHKS and CDR2 YYEKEE (reference sequence). This CDR3 is CASSLWGAGGSNTGELFF. The CDR3, as DNA: TGTGCCAGCAGCTTGTGGGGCGCGGGGGGCTCGAACACCGGGGAGCTGTTTTTT.

The chain is built from TRBV12-5 and TRBJ2-7; D not resolved. V lost 1 base and J 3 bases, leaving 4 bases between the germline ends. Germline CDR1 reads LGHNT; CDR2 reads FRNRAP. The CDR3 has 12 amino acids. The CDR3 DNA is TGTGCTAGTGGTTTGGGCCTCTACGAGCAGTACTTC. Its protein product is CASGLGLYEQYF.

J is TRBJ2-3 and V is TRBV3-1; TRBD1 matches 11 bases. V lost 4 bases to trimming and J lost 5 bases; unmatched junction nucleotides: 8. The CDR3 sequence is 16 residues long. The germline CDR1 and CDR2 sequences are LGHDT and YNNKEL (reference sequence). This CDR3 reads CASSPLGTGGGDTQYF. DNA of the CDR3: TGTGCCAGCAGCCCCCTAGGGACAGGGGGGGGAGATACGCAGTATTTT.

This clonotype has only a few counts. The rearrangement uses TRBV7-2 and TRBJ2-3; D ambiguous. V gave up 4 bases and J gave up 2 bases, with 16 bases separating them. The CDR3 spans 16 residues. The germline V gene has CDR1 SGHTA and CDR2 FQGNSA. This CDR3 is CASSYNRLRTTDTQYF. CDR3 coding DNA: TGTGCCAGCAGCTATAACCGACTGAGAACCACAGATACGCAGTATTTT.

This clonotype was observed a few times. The CDR3 spells CASSQRGLAGTGELFF. The CDR3 bases are TGTGCCAGCAGCCAACGGGGACTGGCGGGCACCGGGGAGCTGTTTTTT. The gene calls are TRBV3-1 and TRBJ2-2; perhaps TRBD2 as D (6 bases). The CDR3 has 16 residues. Looked up from germline, CDR1 is LGHDT and CDR2 is YNNKEL (reference sequence). Trimming stripped 2 bases from V and 4 bases from J, with 14 bases between. Using reference TRBV3-1 and TRBJ2-2 for the parts outside the CDR3, the full variable domain is DTAVSQTPKYLVTQMGNDKSIKCEQNLGHDTMYWYKQDSKKFLKIMFSYNNKELIINETVPNRFSPKSPDKAHLNLHINSLELGDSAVYFCASSQRGLAGTGELFFGEGSRLTVL.

This clonotype was recorded a few times. The J gene is TRBJ2-7, the V gene TRBV29-1; D might be TRBD1 (6 bases). Germline V gene sequence: CDR1 SQVTM, CDR2 ANQGSEA. V lost 3 bases, J lost 5 bases, and 17 bases lay in between. The CDR3 spans 14 residues. The CDR3 reads CSVEMGAQPHEQYF. DNA of the CDR3: TGCAGCGTTGAGATGGGGGCCCAGCCCCACGAGCAGTACTTC.

This clonotype was seen only a few times. The chain joins TRBV7-8 to TRBJ1-1, with 7 bases aligning to TRBD1. The V and J ends lost 5 bases and 8 bases, in that order; junction bases with no gene match: 8. Germline V gene lookup returns CDR1 SGHVS and CDR2 FQNEAQ. The CDR3 covers 13 residues. The CDR3 DNA follows: TGTGCCAGCAGCCCGGATCAGGACAGGGAAGCTTTCTTT. This codes for CASSPDQDREAFF.

The V gene is TRBV12-3 or TRBV12-4, the J gene TRBJ2-2; tentatively, D is TRBD2 (6 bases). The CDR3 extends over 17 amino acids. V lost 6 bases and J lost 2, with 19 bases in between. The CDR3: CASRGAGGAVNTGELFF. CDR3 sequence (DNA): TGTGCCAGCAGAGGGGCAGGAGGGGCTGTAAACACCGGGGAGCTGTTTTTT.

This clonotype was observed a few times. V is TRBV29-1 and J is TRBJ1-1, with D perhaps TRBD1 (5 bases). CDR1 is SQVTM and CDR2 is ANQGSEA in the germline V gene. The CDR3 runs to 13 residues. The V gene lost 7 bases and the J gene lost 0 bases, with 12 bases spanning the gap. CDR3 bases: TGCAGCGCCCGGGGACGGCTGAACACTGAAGCTTTCTTT. This codes for CSARGRLNTEAFF. The whole variable domain, remainder taken from reference TRBV29-1 and TRBJ1-1, is SAVISQKPSRDICQRGTSLTIQCQVDSQVTMMFWYRQQPGQSLTLIATANQGSEATYESGFVIDKFPISRPNLTFSTLTVSNMSPEDSSIYLCSARGRLNTEAFFGQGTRLTVV.

CDR3 coding DNA: TGTGCCAGCAGCGACGTTTCAACACGGGACAGGGGTCAAGAGACCCAGTACTTC. Its translation is CASSDVSTRDRGQETQYF. The chain recombines TRBV11-1 with TRBJ2-5, with TRBD1 identical over 10 bases. The CDR3 runs to 18 residues. Germline CDR1 SGHAT, CDR2 FQDESV (reference sequence). V gave up 5 bases and J gave up 2 bases; unmatched junction bases: 14.

This clonotype was recorded at least ten times. The chain has TRBV20-1 and TRBJ2-2; 11 bases align to TRBD2. Trimming at V came to 3 bases and at J to 4 bases, leaving 1 base not matched to a gene. Germline V lookup: CDR1 DFQATT, CDR2 SNEGSKA (reference sequence). The CDR3 runs 14 residues. The CDR3 bases are TGCAGTGCTAGGCTAGCGGGGGGCACCGGGGAGCTGTTTTTT. Its translation is CSARLAGGTGELFF.

As to this clonotype: At one boundary the junction diverges from the germline segment, which might be a read error. This CDR3 is CASSPLPPTGTQYF. CDR3 sequence (DNA): TGCGCCAGCAGCCCCCTGCCCCCCACAGGTACGCAGTATTTT. The chain combines TRBV5-1 with TRBJ2-3; D may be TRBD1 (5 bases). Germline V gives CDR1 SGHRS, CDR2 YFSETQ. This CDR3 has 14 residues.

V and J are TRBV18 and TRBJ2-1; D gene ambiguous. This CDR3 region has 13 residues. The germline V gene has CDR1 KGHSH and CDR2 LQKENI. Trimming stripped 0 bases from V and 10 bases from J, with 10 bases between. The DNA of the CDR3 is TGTGCCAGCTCACCACCTTTCCGAGACGAGCAGTTCTTC. It translates to CASSPPFRDEQFF.

The V gene is TRBV12-3 or TRBV12-4, the J gene TRBJ2-5; D ambiguous. V lost 5 bases, J lost 5 bases, and 15 bases lay in between. This CDR3 spans 14 amino acids. CDR3 loop: CASSLLTNRETQYF. As DNA, the CDR3 is TGTGCCAGCAGTCTCCTAACAAATCGGGAGACCCAGTACTTC.

The V call is TRBV4-2, the J call TRBJ2-1, with 10 bases matching TRBD2. The CDR3 totals 15 residues. J gave up 6 bases and V 2 bases, and 4 bases lay outside the gene matches. In germline, CDR1 is LGHNA, CDR2 YNFKEQ. In DNA, the CDR3 is TGTGCCAGCAGCCAACGACGGACTAGCGGCAATGAGCAGTTCTTC. Protein sequence: CASSQRRTSGNEQFF.

This clonotype has more than one count but fewer than ten. The genes are TRBV7-2 and TRBJ2-3, with D uncertain. CDR1 is SGHTA and CDR2 is FQGNSA in the germline V gene. The ends were cut back, 0 bases at V and 2 bases at J, with 6 bases in the middle. The CDR3 has 14 amino acids. The CDR3 region has the DNA TGTGCCAGCAGCTTAGCGGCTCCCACAGATACGCAGTATTTT. Its translation is CASSLAAPTDTQYF.

The chain employs TRBV28 and TRBJ2-7, with 7 bases aligning to TRBD2. Germline assignment: CDR1 MDHEN and CDR2 SYDVKM. V shed 5 bases and J 0 bases; nucleotides not matched to a gene: 10. The CDR3 is 16 amino acids. The CDR3 sequence is CASSVWGGGFSYEQYF. CDR3 nucleotides: TGTGCCAGCAGTGTTTGGGGCGGGGGTTTCTCCTACGAGCAGTACTTC.

In this sample, this clonotype turned up a few times. This chain links TRBV20-1 with TRBJ1-1; 9 nucleotides line up with TRBD1. Germline CDR1 DFQATT, CDR2 SNEGSKA (reference sequence). The CDR3 sequence is 14 residues long. V trimming: 2 bases; J trimming: 7 bases; junction bases outside the gene matches: 8. CDR3: CSARIGGQGIEAFF. DNA for the CDR3: TGCAGTGCTAGAATTGGGGGACAGGGAATTGAAGCTTTCTTT.

This clonotype was counted at least ten times. For the CDR3, the DNA is TGCGCCAGCAGCTTGTCAACGGGGGGAGTGGGCGGTGAGCAGTTCTTC. Protein product: CASSLSTGGVGGEQFF. This rearrangement joins TRBV5-1 to TRBJ2-1; the match to TRBD2 covers 7 bases. J was trimmed by 9 bases and V by 1 base; bases with no gene match: 13. The CDR3 covers 16 residues. Germline V gene data show CDR1 as SGHRS and CDR2 as YFSETQ.

This clonotype was found a few times. This chain joins TRBV28 and TRBJ2-2; the D is unclear. V was trimmed by 8 bases and J by 0 bases, leaving 13 bases between them. The CDR3 extends over 15 amino acids. Germline V gene sequence: CDR1 MDHEN, CDR2 SYDVKM. In DNA, the CDR3 is TGTGCCAGCCGCTTCTTGCAGTCGAACACCGGGGAGCTGTTTTTT. It translates to CASRFLQSNTGELFF. Drawing the rest from reference TRBV28 and TRBJ2-2, the complete variable domain is DVKVTQSSRYLVKRTGEKVFLECVQDMDHENMFWYRQDPGLGLRLIYFSYDVKMKEKGDIPEGYSVSREKKERFSLILESASTNQTSMYLCASRFLQSNTGELFFGEGSRLTVL.

This chain links TRBV15 with TRBJ1-5, with D possibly matching TRBD1 (6 bases). The CDR3 has 16 amino acids. The germline V gene has CDR1 LNHNV and CDR2 YYDKDF (reference sequence). The germline V and J ends were trimmed by 5 bases and 6 bases, with 20 bases remaining between them. The CDR3 sequence is CATSRRRSGAGQPQHF. The CDR3 coding sequence is TGTGCCACCAGCCGAAGGAGGTCAGGGGCCGGTCAGCCCCAGCATTTT. The full variable domain, with the rest looked up from reference TRBV15 and TRBJ1-5, is DAMVIQNPRYQVTQFGKPVTLSCSQTLNHNVMYWYQQKSSQAPKLLFHYYDKDFNNEADTPDNFQSRRPNTSFCFLDIRSPGLGDTAMYLCATSRRRSGAGQPQHFGDGTRLSIL.

This clonotype was counted between two and nine times. This chain uses TRBV11-2 with TRBJ2-2, with TRBD1 matching over 8 bases. With V trimmed by 2 bases and J by 0 bases, 11 bases remained unmatched. The CDR3 totals 19 residues. Germline CDR1 and CDR2: SGHAT and FQNNGV. The CDR3 bases are TGTGCCAGCAGCTTACGAGCGGACAGGGAGCAGGCGAACACCGGGGAGCTGTTTTTT. Its translation: CASSLRADREQANTGELFF. Full variable domain (remainder filled in from reference TRBV11-2 and TRBJ2-2): EAGVAQSPRYKIIEKRQSVAFWCNPISGHATLYWYQQILGQGPKLLIQFQNNGVVDDSQLPKDRFSAERLKGVDSTLKIQPAKLEDSAVYLCASSLRADREQANTGELFFGEGSRLTVL.